This is a list of T cell receptor beta chains from one sample in a study of vaccination and CD4 T cells after COVID-19. TCRdb reprocessed the PCR reads with MiXCR, giving one entry per CDR3 protein. The table records some 12,000 distinct CDR3 sequences, around 50% of them present only once. Their antigens remain unidentified. Sequences were derived from cultured CD4+ T cells from blood, sampled after SARS-CoV-2 vaccination. The receptors here all came from a human donor with COVID-19. CDR3s include the opening cysteine and the closing phenylalanine or tryptophan. D genes are given only for firm matches. Part of the rows lack a size; the others show once, few, many or a class for expanded clones.

TRBD2	NA	TRBV7-2	TRBJ2-3	TGTGCCAGCAGTTATAGCGGGAGCCCTGCCACAGATACGCAGTATTTT	CASSYSGSPATDTQYF
TRBD2	NA	TRBV20-1	TRBJ2-3	TGCAGTCGGACGGGAGGAGGGTTCACAGATACGCAGTATTTT	CSRTGGGFTDTQYF
TRBD2	few	TRBV27	TRBJ2-3	TGTGCCAGCAGGGGAGGGGGCACAGATACGCAGTATTTT	CASRGGGTDTQYF
NA	NA	TRBV5-3	TRBJ2-7	TGTGCCAGAAGCTTGCGGGCGGACTACGAGCAGTACTTC	CARSLRADYEQYF
NA	few	TRBV20-1	TRBJ2-4	TGCAGTGCTAGATCCGCACCGAAAAACATTCAGTACTTC	CSARSAPKNIQYF
NA	NA	TRBV19	TRBJ1-6	TGTGCCAGTAGCACGGGTTCACCCCTCCACTTT	CASSTGSPLHF
NA	NA	TRBV20-1	TRBJ2-5	TGCAGTGCTGGGATCAGAAACCAAGAGACCCAGTACTTC	CSAGIRNQETQYF
TRBD2	NA	TRBV7-3	TRBJ2-2	TGTGCCAGCAGCCCTAGCGGGGGGAACACCGGGGAGCTGTTTTTT	CASSPSGGNTGELFF
NA	NA	TRBV19	TRBJ1-5	TGTGCCACCGCAACAGGGATGCAGAGCAATCAGCCCCAGCATTTT	CATATGMQSNQPQHF
TRBD2	NA	TRBV6-1	TRBJ2-1	TGTGCCAGCAGTGAAGGGGGACTACCGCGGTTGTTCTTC	CASSEGGLPRLFF
NA	few	TRBV19	TRBJ1-2	TGTGCCAGTAGTTCTTGGCCCCCGGGGCCTAACTATGGCTACACCTTC	CASSSWPPGPNYGYTF
TRBD2	NA	TRBV6-1	TRBJ2-5	TGTGCCGTACGGGGGGACTTGGGGAGCGAGACCCAGTACTTC	CAVRGDLGSETQYF
NA	few	TRBV24-1	TRBJ2-5	TGTGCCACCAGTGAGGGTTCTGGAGAGACCCAGTACTTC	CATSEGSGETQYF
NA	NA	TRBV5-4	TRBJ2-7	TGTGCCAGCAGCTACCCCCCAGGTAACGAGCAGTACTTC	CASSYPPGNEQYF
NA	few	TRBV6-1	TRBJ1-1	TGTGCCAGCAGTCAGGGGTCGGGCACTGAAGCTTTCTTT	CASSQGSGTEAFF
NA	NA	TRBV6-1	TRBJ1-2	TGTGCCAGCAGTGTTGAAGGGACCTATGGCTACACCTTC	CASSVEGTYGYTF
NA	once	TRBV30	TRBJ2-3	TGTGCCTGGAGTAGGGACTGGGGGCAGTATTTT	CAWSRDWGQYF
NA	NA	TRBV6-1	TRBJ2-1	TGTGCCAGCAGAAGTGGTGCCAGTACCTACAATGAGCAGTTCTTC	CASRSGASTYNEQFF
NA	NA	TRBV2	TRBJ1-5	TGTGCCAGCACGTTTCAGGGGACCTTTCAGCCCCAGCATTTT	CASTFQGTFQPQHF
TRBD2	NA	TRBV2	TRBJ2-5	TGTGCCAGCAGTCCGTCTAGCGGGGGTGGCCAGACCCAGTACTTC	CASSPSSGGGQTQYF
TRBD1	few	TRBV27	TRBJ1-1	TGTGCCAGCACCAAATTGACAGGGGTGAACACTGAAGCTTTCTTT	CASTKLTGVNTEAFF
NA	NA	TRBV5-4	TRBJ2-5	TGTGCCAGCAGCTTGAGGTCAGTTGCCCAAGAGACCCAGTACTTC	CASSLRSVAQETQYF
NA	once	TRBV6-2/TRBV6-3	TRBJ1-2	TGTGCCAGCAGCCCGGACCACCGCGAGTATGGCTACACCTTC	CASSPDHREYGYTF
NA	few	TRBV5-4	TRBJ1-2	TGTGCCAGCAGCTTGGAGGGGTACCCTAACTATGGCTACACCTTC	CASSLEGYPNYGYTF
NA	NA	TRBV27	TRBJ2-7	TGTGCCAGCAGTTCCCGAATGGGGAAGCAGTACTTC	CASSSRMGKQYF
NA	few	TRBV20-1	TRBJ2-5	TGCAGTGCTTCTTCCCGGTCGGGACTAAAGGGGGGGTCCCAGTACTTC	CSASSRSGLKGGSQYF
NA	NA	TRBV7-2	TRBJ1-5	TGTGCCAGCAGCCCGAGATTTAACAGCAATCAGCCCCAGCATTTT	CASSPRFNSNQPQHF
NA	NA	TRBV2	TRBJ2-5	TGTGCCAGCAGTGAGAGCCGCGGGGAACAAGAGACCCAGTACTTC	CASSESRGEQETQYF
NA	NA	TRBV7-6	TRBJ1-2	TGTGCCAGCAGCTCCGGGACACCTAACTATGGCTACACCTTC	CASSSGTPNYGYTF
NA	few	TRBV6-2/TRBV6-3	TRBJ2-7	TGTGCCAGCAGTTACGGAACCTTTCGGGGCAACAACCCCTACGAGCAGTACTTC	CASSYGTFRGNNPYEQYF
NA	NA	TRBV28	TRBJ2-3	TGTGCCAGCACTATACTCCCAGCCGCCGGCACAGATACGCAGTATTTT	CASTILPAAGTDTQYF
TRBD2	NA	TRBV20-1	TRBJ2-3	TGCAGTGCTAGACCTACCGGCCGGACTAGCGGGGGTTTAGATACGCAGTATTTT	CSARPTGRTSGGLDTQYF